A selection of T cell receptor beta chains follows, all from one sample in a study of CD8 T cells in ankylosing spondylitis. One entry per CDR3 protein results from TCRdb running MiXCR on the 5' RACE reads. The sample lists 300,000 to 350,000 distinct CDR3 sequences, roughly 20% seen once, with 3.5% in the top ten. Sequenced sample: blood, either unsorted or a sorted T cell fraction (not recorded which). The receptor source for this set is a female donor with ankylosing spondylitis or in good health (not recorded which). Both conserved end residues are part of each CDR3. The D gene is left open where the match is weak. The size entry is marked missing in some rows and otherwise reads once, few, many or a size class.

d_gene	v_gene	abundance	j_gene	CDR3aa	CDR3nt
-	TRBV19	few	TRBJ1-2	CASSIRGQDYGYTF	TGTGCCAGTAGTATTAGGGGCCAGGACTATGGCTACACCTTC
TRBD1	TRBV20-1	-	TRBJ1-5	CSARTGVNQPQHF	TGCAGTGCCAGAACAGGGGTCAATCAGCCCCAGCATTTT
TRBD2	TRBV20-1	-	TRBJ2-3	CSAGLASTDTQYF	TGCAGTGCTGGACTAGCAAGCACAGATACGCAGTATTTT
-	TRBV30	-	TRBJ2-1	CAWLGWKQFF	TGTGCCTGGTTGGGATGGAAGCAGTTCTTC
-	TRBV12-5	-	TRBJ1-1	CASGPPGARLETFF	TGTGCTAGTGGTCCCCCCGGGGCCCGCCTCGAGACTTTCTTT
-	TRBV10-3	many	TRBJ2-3	CAITRGDTQYF	TGTGCCATCACCCGCGGAGATACGCAGTATTTT
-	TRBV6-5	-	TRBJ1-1	CASMLVMNTEAFF	TGTGCCAGCATGTTGGTAATGAACACTGAAGCTTTCTTT
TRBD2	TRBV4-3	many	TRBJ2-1	CASSQVMAGGLPIF	TGCGCCAGCAGCCAAGTAATGGCGGGAGGCCTGCCGATCTTC
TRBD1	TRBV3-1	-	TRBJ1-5	CASSQVSGGNQPQHF	TGTGCCAGCAGCCAAGTATCAGGGGGGAATCAGCCCCAGCATTTT
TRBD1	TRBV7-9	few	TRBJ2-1	CASSATGDRVF	TGTGCCAGCAGCGCGACAGGGGATCGAGTCTTC
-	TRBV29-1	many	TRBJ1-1	CSSGSLLNTEAFF	TGCAGCTCCGGGTCATTACTGAACACTGAAGCTTTCTTT
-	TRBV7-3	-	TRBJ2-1	CASSPRRGNEQFF	TGTGCCAGCAGCCCTCGTCGGGGAAATGAGCAGTTCTTC
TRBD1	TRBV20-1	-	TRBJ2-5	CSARSGGWETQYF	TGCAGTGCTAGGTCAGGGGGCTGGGAGACCCAGTACTTC
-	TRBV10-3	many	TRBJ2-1	CASQAEGGYNEQFF	TGTGCCTCCCAGGCGGAGGGCGGTTACAATGAGCAGTTCTTC
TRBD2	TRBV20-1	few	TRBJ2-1	CSALPGLAVYNEQFF	TGCAGTGCACTGCCGGGACTAGCGGTCTACAATGAGCAGTTCTTC